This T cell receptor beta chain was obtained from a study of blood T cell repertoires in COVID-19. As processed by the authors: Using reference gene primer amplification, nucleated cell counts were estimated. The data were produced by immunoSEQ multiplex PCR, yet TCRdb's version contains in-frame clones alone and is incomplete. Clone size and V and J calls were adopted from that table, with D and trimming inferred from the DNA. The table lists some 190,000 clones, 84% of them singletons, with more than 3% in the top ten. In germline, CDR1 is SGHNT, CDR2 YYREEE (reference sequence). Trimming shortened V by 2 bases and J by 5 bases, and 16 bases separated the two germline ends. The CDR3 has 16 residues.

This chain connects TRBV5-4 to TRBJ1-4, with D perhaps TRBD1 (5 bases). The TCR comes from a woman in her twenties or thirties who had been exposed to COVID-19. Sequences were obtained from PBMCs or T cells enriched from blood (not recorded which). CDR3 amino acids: CASSFGTPGINEKLFF. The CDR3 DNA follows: TGTGCCAGCAGCTTCGGGACTCCGGGGATAAATGAAAAACTGTTTTTT.